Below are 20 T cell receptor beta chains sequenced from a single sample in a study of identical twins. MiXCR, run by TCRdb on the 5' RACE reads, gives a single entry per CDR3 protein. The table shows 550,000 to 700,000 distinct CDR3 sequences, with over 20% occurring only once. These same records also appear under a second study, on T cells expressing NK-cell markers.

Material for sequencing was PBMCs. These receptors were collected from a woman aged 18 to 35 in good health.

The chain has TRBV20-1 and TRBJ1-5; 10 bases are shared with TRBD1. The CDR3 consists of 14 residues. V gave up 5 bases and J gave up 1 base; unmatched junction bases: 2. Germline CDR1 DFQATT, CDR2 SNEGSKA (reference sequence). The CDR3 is CSALTGGSNQPQHF. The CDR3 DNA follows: TGCAGTGCTTTGACAGGGGGCAGCAATCAGCCCCAGCATTTT.

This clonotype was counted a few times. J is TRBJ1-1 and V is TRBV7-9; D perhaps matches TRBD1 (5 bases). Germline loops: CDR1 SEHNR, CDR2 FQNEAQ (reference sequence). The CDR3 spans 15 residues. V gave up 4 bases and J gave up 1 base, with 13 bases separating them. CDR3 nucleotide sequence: TGTGCCAGCAGCTCCAGAGGGGATCCGAACACTGAAGCTTTCTTT. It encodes CASSSRGDPNTEAFF.

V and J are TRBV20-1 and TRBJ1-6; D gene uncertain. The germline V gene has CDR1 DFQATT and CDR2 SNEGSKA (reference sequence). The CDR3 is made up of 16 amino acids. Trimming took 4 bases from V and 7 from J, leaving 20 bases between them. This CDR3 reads CSAKGGDRRNNSPLHF. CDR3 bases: TGCAGTGCTAAGGGTGGGGATCGGAGAAACAATTCACCCCTCCACTTT.

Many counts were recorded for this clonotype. The CDR3 nucleotides read TGTGCCAGCAGCTTACTACAAGGGGCGGGTCGGGGGAACTACGAGCAGTACTTC. This translates into CASSLLQGAGRGNYEQYF. The gene calls are TRBV13 and TRBJ2-7; TRBD2 is a possible D gene (6 bases). Between the trimmed V and J ends, which lost 2 bases and 3 bases, there was a span of 23 bases. The CDR3 totals 18 residues. Germline CDR1 and CDR2: PRHDT and FYEKMQ (reference sequence).

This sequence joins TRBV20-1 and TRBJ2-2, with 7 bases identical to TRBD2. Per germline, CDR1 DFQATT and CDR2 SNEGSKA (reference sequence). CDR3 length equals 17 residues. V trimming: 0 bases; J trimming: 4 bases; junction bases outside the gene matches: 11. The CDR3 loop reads CSARDPPGRPGTGELFF. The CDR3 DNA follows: TGCAGTGCTAGAGATCCGCCCGGGAGGCCCGGCACCGGGGAGCTGTTTTTT.

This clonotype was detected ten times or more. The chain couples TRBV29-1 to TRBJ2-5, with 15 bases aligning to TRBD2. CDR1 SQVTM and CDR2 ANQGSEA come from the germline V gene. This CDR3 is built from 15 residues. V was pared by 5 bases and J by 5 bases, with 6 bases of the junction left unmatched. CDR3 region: CSVSGLAGGSETQYF. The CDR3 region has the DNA TGCAGCGTTTCGGGACTAGCGGGGGGATCGGAGACCCAGTACTTC.

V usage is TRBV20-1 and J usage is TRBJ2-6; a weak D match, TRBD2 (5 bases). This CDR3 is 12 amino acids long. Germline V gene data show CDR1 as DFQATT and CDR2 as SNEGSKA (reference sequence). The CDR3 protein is CGGGSGANVLTF. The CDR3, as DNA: TGCGGAGGAGGTTCTGGGGCCAACGTCCTGACTTTC.

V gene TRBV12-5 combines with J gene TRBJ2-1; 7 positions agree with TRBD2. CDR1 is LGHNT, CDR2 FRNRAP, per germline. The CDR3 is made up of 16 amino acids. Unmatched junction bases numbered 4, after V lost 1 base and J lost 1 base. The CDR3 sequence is CASGLGEGQSYNEQFF. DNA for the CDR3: TGTGCTAGTGGTTTGGGGGAGGGGCAGTCCTACAATGAGCAGTTCTTC.

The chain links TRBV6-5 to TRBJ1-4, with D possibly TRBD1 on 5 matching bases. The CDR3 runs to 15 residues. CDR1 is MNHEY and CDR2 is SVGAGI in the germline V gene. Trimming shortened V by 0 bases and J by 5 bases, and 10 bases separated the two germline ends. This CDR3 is CASSYSGRRNEKLFF. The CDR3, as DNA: TGTGCCAGCAGTTACTCGGGACGGAGGAATGAAAAACTGTTTTTT.

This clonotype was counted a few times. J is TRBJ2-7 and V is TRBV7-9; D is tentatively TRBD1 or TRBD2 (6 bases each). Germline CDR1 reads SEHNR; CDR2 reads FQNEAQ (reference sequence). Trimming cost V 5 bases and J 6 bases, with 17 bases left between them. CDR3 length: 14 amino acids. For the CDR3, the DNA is TGTGCCAGCAGCCACGGGGCAAGGGGGGCCGAGCAGTACTTC. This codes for CASSHGARGAEQYF.

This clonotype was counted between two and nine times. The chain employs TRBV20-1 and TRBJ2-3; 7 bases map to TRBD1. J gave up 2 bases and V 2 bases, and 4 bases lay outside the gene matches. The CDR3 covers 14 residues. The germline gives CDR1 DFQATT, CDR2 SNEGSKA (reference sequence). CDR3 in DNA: TGCAGTGCTAGACCGGGACAGATCACAGATACGCAGTATTTT. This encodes CSARPGQITDTQYF.

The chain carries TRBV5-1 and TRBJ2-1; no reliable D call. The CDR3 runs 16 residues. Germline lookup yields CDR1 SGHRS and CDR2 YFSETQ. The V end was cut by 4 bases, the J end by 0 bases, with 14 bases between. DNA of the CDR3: TGCGCCAGCAGCCGGTTGTTCCAAGCCTCCTACAATGAGCAGTTCTTC. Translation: CASSRLFQASYNEQFF. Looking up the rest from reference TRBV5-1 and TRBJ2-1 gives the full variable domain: KAGVTQTPRYLIKTRGQQVTLSCSPISGHRSVSWYQQTPGQGLQFLFEYFSETQRNKGNFPGRFSGRQFSNSRSEMNVSTLELGDSALYLCASSRLFQASYNEQFFGPGTRLTVL.

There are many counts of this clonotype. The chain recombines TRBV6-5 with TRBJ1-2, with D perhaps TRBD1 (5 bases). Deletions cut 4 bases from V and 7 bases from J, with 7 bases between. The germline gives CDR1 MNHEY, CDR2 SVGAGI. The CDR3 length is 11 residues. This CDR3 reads CASSSGFGYTF. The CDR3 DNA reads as TGTGCCAGCAGTTCAGGGTTTGGCTACACCTTC.

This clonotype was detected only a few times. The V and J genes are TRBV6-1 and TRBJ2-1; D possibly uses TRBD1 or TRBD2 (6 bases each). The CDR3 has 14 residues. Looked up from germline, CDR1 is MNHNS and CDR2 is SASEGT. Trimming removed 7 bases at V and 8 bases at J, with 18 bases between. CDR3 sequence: CASTEGGVFDEQFF. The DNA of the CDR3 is TGTGCCAGCACCGAGGGGGGCGTCTTCGATGAGCAGTTCTTC.

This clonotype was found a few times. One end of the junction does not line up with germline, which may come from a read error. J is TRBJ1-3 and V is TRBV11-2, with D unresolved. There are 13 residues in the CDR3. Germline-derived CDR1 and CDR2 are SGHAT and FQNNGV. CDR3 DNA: TGTGCCAGCAGCTTAGATTTCAGGACGGCGTCGAATTTT. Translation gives CASSLDFRTASNF.

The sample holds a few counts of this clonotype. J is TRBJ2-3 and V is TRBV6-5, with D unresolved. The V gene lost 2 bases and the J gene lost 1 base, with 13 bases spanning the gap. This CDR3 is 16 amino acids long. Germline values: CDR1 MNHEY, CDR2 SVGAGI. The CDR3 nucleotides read TGTGCCAGCAGTTACGTGGGCGTCTCGGGCACAGATACGCAGTATTTT. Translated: CASSYVGVSGTDTQYF.

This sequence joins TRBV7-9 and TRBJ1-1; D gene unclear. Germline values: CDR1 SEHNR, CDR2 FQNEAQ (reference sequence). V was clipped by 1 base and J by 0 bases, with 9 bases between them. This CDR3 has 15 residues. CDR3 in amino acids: CASSLERGLNTEAFF. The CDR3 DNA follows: TGTGCCAGCAGCTTAGAGCGGGGTCTGAACACTGAAGCTTTCTTT.

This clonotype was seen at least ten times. CDR3: CASSLDWASGGASYNEQFF. The CDR3 DNA is TGTGCCAGCAGCTTAGATTGGGCTAGCGGGGGGGCGTCGTACAATGAGCAGTTCTTC. The chain couples TRBV11-2 to TRBJ2-1, with TRBD2 matching over 12 bases. Trimming removed 0 bases from V and 4 bases from J; junction bases left unmatched: 10. The germline gives CDR1 SGHAT, CDR2 FQNNGV. The CDR3 loop spans 19 amino acids.

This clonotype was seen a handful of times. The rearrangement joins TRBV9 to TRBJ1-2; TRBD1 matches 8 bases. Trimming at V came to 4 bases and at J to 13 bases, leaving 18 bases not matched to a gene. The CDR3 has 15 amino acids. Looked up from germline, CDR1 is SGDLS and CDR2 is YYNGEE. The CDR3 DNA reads TGTGCCAGCAGCACAAGACAGGGGCCTGCCTCCACTAGCACCTTC. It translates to CASSTRQGPASTSTF.

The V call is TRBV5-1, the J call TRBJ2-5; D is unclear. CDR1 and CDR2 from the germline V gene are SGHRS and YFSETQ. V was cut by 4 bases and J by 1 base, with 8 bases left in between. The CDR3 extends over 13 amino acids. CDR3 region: CASSPTSQETQYF. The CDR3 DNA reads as TGCGCCAGCAGCCCGACCTCCCAAGAGACCCAGTACTTC.